The clone carrying this TCR beta chain showed up just once. Antigen specificity is unknown. This specimen belongs to a study of T cells in localized non-small cell lung cancer. Regarding the study as a whole: Sequence data derive from only one tumor region, so heterogeneity remains possible. Compared with tumor, uninvolved adjacent lung displayed greater T cell clonality, ranking highest overall. Prolonged overall survival went with higher T cell density in the blood. Within adjacent lung there appeared a median approximately 57 of the top 100 tumor clones.

Produced via immunoSEQ multiplex PCR; TCRdb's table is partial and in-frame only. The repertoire holds tens of thousands of clones, about 88% seen once, with around 2.5% in the top ten. This clonotype was sampled from a man between 40 and 70 years old with stage II lung adenocarcinoma. This sample comprised PBMCs, obtained before any cancer treatment.

CDR3 region: CASSSSRSTTYGYTF. CDR3 coding DNA: TGTGCCAGCAGCTCTAGCAGATCCACTACCTATGGCTACACCTTC. The chain has TRBV5-6 and TRBJ1-2, with D hard to call. CDR3 length: 15 residues. Trimming removed 3 bases from V and 4 bases from J, with 16 bases in between. CDR1 and CDR2 from the germline V gene are SGHDT and YYEEEE.